The 30 T cell receptor beta chains given below trace back to one sample, sequenced in a study of CD8 T cells in Susac syndrome. Random-hexamer reverse transcription was applied to roughly 0.5 to 1 ug RNA. TCRdb recomputed calls from the immunoSEQ multiplex PCR reads with MiXCR, one row per CDR3 protein. This sample has 130,000 to 150,000 distinct CDR3 sequences, with less than 95% found just once. Material: CD4+ T cells from PBMCs. The receptors stem from a human donor in good health.

The gene calls are TRBV14 and TRBJ1-1, with D uncertain. The germline V and J ends were trimmed by 1 base and 4 bases, with 16 bases remaining between them. This CDR3 region has 16 residues. Germline V gives CDR1 SGHDN, CDR2 FVKESK. The CDR3 loop reads CASSQVGKGLGTEAFF. CDR3 bases: TGTGCCAGCAGCCAAGTAGGGAAGGGCCTGGGCACTGAAGCTTTCTTT.

The chain has TRBV2 and TRBJ1-4; no reliable D call. Germline values: CDR1 SNHLY, CDR2 FYNNEI. The V gene lost 8 bases and the J gene lost 4 bases, with 8 bases spanning the gap. The CDR3 sequence is 12 residues long. The CDR3 sequence: CASGFVNEKLFF. The CDR3 nucleotides are TGTGCCAGCGGCTTCGTTAATGAAAAACTGTTTTTT.

This chain joins TRBV7-9 and TRBJ1-4, with 8 bases aligning to TRBD1. V lost 5 bases, J lost 4 bases, and 9 bases stayed unmatched. The CDR3 is made up of 16 amino acids. Germline CDR1 and CDR2: SEHNR and FQNEAQ (reference sequence). CDR3 amino acids: CASSLGQALLNEKLFF. The CDR3 DNA follows: TGTGCCAGCAGCCTGGGACAGGCCCTCCTTAATGAAAAACTGTTTTTT.

This clonotype has only one observation. CDR3 nucleotide sequence: TGCAGTGGGACTTTTGGCACAGATACGCAGTATTTT. Amino acids: CSGTFGTDTQYF. The chain employs TRBV20-1 and TRBJ2-3; the D gene is possibly TRBD2 (5 bases). In germline, CDR1 is DFQATT, CDR2 SNEGSKA (reference sequence). The length of the CDR3 is 12 residues. Trimming took off 7 bases at V and 1 base at J, with 9 bases between the two ends.

The chain employs TRBV12-3 or TRBV12-4 and TRBJ1-5; no clear D gene. The CDR3 consists of 12 residues. Trimming removed 5 bases from V and 5 bases from J, with 7 bases in between. CDR3 sequence reads: CASSPIDQPQHF. As DNA, the CDR3 is TGTGCCAGCAGTCCGATCGATCAGCCCCAGCATTTT.

The V and J genes are TRBV4-1 and TRBJ1-5; no firm D call. Germline loops: CDR1 MGHRA, CDR2 YSYEKL. Trimming stripped 1 base from V and 1 base from J, with 5 bases between. This CDR3 spans 14 amino acids. For the CDR3, the DNA is TGCGCCAGCAGCCAAGTGGGGAGCAATCAGCCCCAGCATTTT. Translating gives CASSQVGSNQPQHF.

This chain connects TRBV6-2 or TRBV6-3 to TRBJ1-5; 9 bases align to TRBD1. CDR1 is MNHEY, CDR2 SVGEGT, per germline. There are 16 residues in the CDR3. The V and J ends lost 0 bases and 6 bases, in that order; junction bases with no gene match: 6. CDR3: CASSYSTGTGSQPQHF. In DNA form, the CDR3 reads TGTGCCAGCAGTTACTCGACCGGGACAGGGAGTCAGCCCCAGCATTTT.

This clonotype was observed once. The J gene is TRBJ2-1, the V gene TRBV20-1, with D possibly being TRBD2 (6 bases). Germline V gives CDR1 DFQATT, CDR2 SNEGSKA (reference sequence). The CDR3 consists of 15 residues. V shed 3 bases and J shed 2 bases, with 14 bases lying between them. CDR3 residues: CSASSRDRAYNEQFF. CDR3 DNA: TGCAGTGCTAGTTCGCGGGACCGCGCCTACAATGAGCAGTTCTTC.

The CDR3 here is CASSPIASSYEQYF. CDR3 DNA sequence: TGTGCCAGCAGCCCAATCGCGAGCTCCTACGAGCAGTACTTC. V usage is TRBV7-2 and J usage is TRBJ2-7; D not certain. V was shortened by 5 bases and J by 0 bases, with 11 bases between the two germline ends. Germline V gene data show CDR1 as SGHTA and CDR2 as FQGNSA. This CDR3 comprises 14 residues.

This chain connects TRBV30 to TRBJ1-3; D gene unclear. Germline assignment: CDR1 GTSNPN and CDR2 SVGIG (reference sequence). V lost 7 bases, J lost 4 bases, and 17 bases lay in between. The CDR3 is 14 amino acids. The CDR3 sequence: CALLSAEYGNTIYF. CDR3 coding DNA: TGTGCCTTACTATCCGCAGAGTACGGAAACACCATATATTTT.

The chain combines TRBV5-1 with TRBJ2-5, with 10 bases lining up with TRBD1. This CDR3 contains 14 residues. With 2 bases clipped from V and 4 bases from J, the junction kept 2 bases outside the gene matches. Germline lookup yields CDR1 SGHRS and CDR2 YFSETQ. The CDR3 nucleotides read TGCGCCAGCAGCTTTTGGGACAGGGGAGAGACCCAGTACTTC. Its translation: CASSFWDRGETQYF.

The V gene is TRBV12-3 or TRBV12-4, the J gene TRBJ2-3; 15 nucleotides agree with TRBD2. The CDR3 spans 17 residues. Unmatched junction bases numbered 1, after V lost 2 bases and J lost 1 base. DNA of the CDR3: TGTGCCAGCAGTTTAAGGACTAGCGGGAGGGGCACAGATACGCAGTATTTT. The encoded protein is CASSLRTSGRGTDTQYF.

J is TRBJ1-5 and V is TRBV20-1, with D tentatively TRBD1 (5 bases). CDR3 length: 12 amino acids. In germline, CDR1 is DFQATT, CDR2 SNEGSKA (reference sequence). Trimming left V 1 base short and J 7 bases short, with 8 bases between. CDR3 nucleotide sequence: TGCAGTGCTAGAGGGGGCGGCCAGCCCCAGCATTTT. As protein: CSARGGGQPQHF.

The V and J genes are TRBV11-1 and TRBJ2-2; either TRBD1 or TRBD2 may fit D (5 bases each). CDR3 size: 15 residues. From germline, CDR1 is SGHAT and CDR2 FQDESV (reference sequence). Trimming removed 5 bases from V and 6 bases from J, with 16 bases in between. This CDR3 is CASSIGTERAGELFF. CDR3 coding DNA: TGTGCCAGCAGCATCGGGACGGAGAGGGCCGGGGAGCTGTTTTTT.

V and J are TRBV5-1 and TRBJ2-7; 9 nucleotides line up with TRBD1. Germline CDR1 SGHRS, CDR2 YFSETQ. V was pared by 4 bases and J by 9 bases, with 8 bases of the junction left unmatched. This CDR3 contains 13 residues. CDR3 amino acids: CASSVGQGDAQYF. The CDR3 nucleotides are TGCGCCAGCAGCGTGGGACAGGGTGATGCGCAGTACTTC.

This clonotype was recorded a few times. This chain connects TRBV27 to TRBJ2-5; the D is unclear. V lost 2 bases to trimming and J lost 1 base, with 5 bases between them. The CDR3 loop spans 13 amino acids. CDR1 is MNHEY, CDR2 SMNVEV, per germline (reference sequence). For the CDR3, the DNA is TGTGCCAGCAGTTTAGACGGCCAAGAGACCCAGTACTTC. Protein: CASSLDGQETQYF.

The chain joins TRBV7-9 to TRBJ1-3; the D gene is possibly TRBD1 (6 bases). Trimming cost V 3 bases and J 0 bases, with 9 bases left between them. Germline V lookup: CDR1 SEHNR, CDR2 FQNEAQ (reference sequence). The CDR3 extends over 15 amino acids. The CDR3 coding sequence is TGTGCCAGCAGCTTCCGACAGGCCTCTGGAAACACCATATATTTT. Amino acid sequence: CASSFRQASGNTIYF.

The rearrangement links TRBV9 to TRBJ1-2, with 11 bases fitting TRBD1. The junction had 6 bases not matched to a gene; V was cut back by 4 bases and J by 4 bases. The CDR3 totals 15 residues. Germline loops: CDR1 SGDLS, CDR2 YYNGEE. The CDR3 spells CASSPQDRGPYGYTF. For the CDR3, the DNA is TGTGCCAGCAGCCCACAGGACAGGGGGCCCTATGGCTACACCTTC.

The V gene is TRBV5-4, the J gene TRBJ1-6; D is undetermined. Trimming removed 7 bases at V and 7 bases at J, with 9 bases between. This CDR3 is built from 12 residues. Germline CDR1 is SGHNT and CDR2 is YYREEE (reference sequence). DNA for the CDR3: TGTGCCAGCGGAGGCCTAAATTCACCCCTCCACTTT. Its translation is CASGGLNSPLHF.

The gene calls are TRBV3-1 and TRBJ2-1; 14 bases map to TRBD2. V lost 1 base and J lost 8; bases outside the gene matches: 7. Germline CDR1 LGHDT, CDR2 YNNKEL (reference sequence). This CDR3 is 17 amino acids long. CDR3 in DNA: TGTGCCAGCAGCCAAGTCCAGACTAGCGGGAGGGCCTATGAGCAGTTCTTC. Amino acid sequence: CASSQVQTSGRAYEQFF.

V is TRBV2 and J is TRBJ1-1; 10 bases are a match to TRBD1. This CDR3 has 14 residues. The germline V gene encodes CDR1 SNHLY and CDR2 FYNNEI. With 5 bases clipped from V and 2 bases from J, the junction kept 2 bases outside the gene matches. The CDR3 protein is CASSRQGANTEAFF. The CDR3 region has the DNA TGTGCCAGCAGTCGACAGGGGGCCAACACTGAAGCTTTCTTT.

CDR3 bases: TGCGCCAGCAGCTTGGTCGGCAGGGAGTGGGAGACCCAGTACTTC. This codes for CASSLVGREWETQYF. The chain is built from TRBV5-1 and TRBJ2-5, with D possibly being TRBD1 or TRBD2 (5 bases each). Germline V gives CDR1 SGHRS, CDR2 YFSETQ. Trimming pared 0 bases from V and 5 bases from J, leaving 14 bases between. The length of the CDR3 is 15 residues.

The genes are TRBV10-3 and TRBJ2-5, with 9 bases aligning to TRBD2. Germline V gene sequence: CDR1 ENHRY, CDR2 SYGVKD. Trimming at V came to 7 bases and at J to 4 bases, leaving 7 bases not matched to a gene. The CDR3 is made up of 14 amino acids. In DNA, the CDR3 is TGTGCCATCAATGGCGGGAGGGCCTCAGAGACCCAGTACTTC. This encodes CAINGGRASETQYF.

CDR3 region: CSASTSGPVEFF. The CDR3 DNA reads TGCAGTGCTAGTACTAGCGGGCCCGTTGAGTTCTTC. The chain links TRBV20-1 to TRBJ2-1, with 9 nucleotides matching TRBD2. The V gene's germline CDR1 is DFQATT and CDR2 SNEGSKA (reference sequence). The CDR3 has 12 residues. With 3 bases clipped from V and 14 bases from J, the junction kept 8 bases outside the gene matches.

This chain joins TRBV10-3 and TRBJ2-1; TRBD2 matches 12 bases. With V trimmed by 6 bases and J by 5 bases, 8 bases remained unmatched. The CDR3 consists of 16 residues. Germline values: CDR1 ENHRY, CDR2 SYGVKD. CDR3 DNA sequence: TGTGCCATCAGACCTTCCCTAGCGGGGGGGGACAATGAGCAGTTCTTC. It translates to CAIRPSLAGGDNEQFF.

In DNA, the CDR3 is TGTGCCAGTAGCGACAGGTCGATGAACACTGAAGCTTTCTTT. Encoded protein: CASSDRSMNTEAFF. The rearrangement links TRBV19 to TRBJ1-1, with D perhaps TRBD1 (6 bases). Germline CDR1 is LNHDA and CDR2 is SQIVND (reference sequence). The CDR3 has 14 amino acids. The V end lost 6 bases, the J end lost 0 bases, and 11 bases lay between the germline ends.

V and J are TRBV5-1 and TRBJ2-3; TRBD2 might be the D (6 bases). Germline lookup yields CDR1 SGHRS and CDR2 YFSETQ. The CDR3 has 15 amino acids. Trimming took off 6 bases at V and 5 bases at J, with 19 bases between the two ends. The CDR3 here is CASMSSSDGLDTQYF. DNA of the CDR3: TGCGCCAGCATGTCGTCTAGCGATGGGTTAGATACGCAGTATTTT. The full variable domain, in which reference TRBV5-1 and TRBJ2-3 provide the parts outside the CDR3, is KAGVTQTPRYLIKTRGQQVTLSCSPISGHRSVSWYQQTPGQGLQFLFEYFSETQRNKGNFPGRFSGRQFSNSRSEMNVSTLELGDSALYLCASMSSSDGLDTQYFGPGTRLTVL.

The chain joins TRBV30 to TRBJ1-2; D unclear. Germline V gene lookup returns CDR1 GTSNPN and CDR2 SVGIG (reference sequence). The CDR3 is made up of 11 amino acids. Deletions cut 2 bases from V and 8 bases from J, with 9 bases between. CDR3 DNA sequence: TGTGCCTGGAGTTTGGGTACCGGCTACACCTTC. Its translation: CAWSLGTGYTF.

The V gene is TRBV7-2, the J gene TRBJ2-2, with no clear D. The CDR3 covers 14 residues. The V end lost 7 bases, the J end lost 3 bases, and 12 bases lay between the germline ends. Germline V lookup: CDR1 SGHTA, CDR2 FQGNSA. The CDR3 region is CASTEGQDTGELFF. The DNA for the CDR3 is TGTGCCAGCACAGAAGGGCAAGACACCGGGGAGCTGTTTTTT.

The gene calls are TRBV12-3 or TRBV12-4 and TRBJ2-4; the D is unclear. The CDR3 loop spans 15 amino acids. V lost 4 bases and J 0 bases, leaving 10 bases between the germline ends. The CDR3 reads CASSYVPLAKNIQYF. CDR3 bases: TGTGCCAGCAGTTACGTACCTTTAGCCAAAAACATTCAGTACTTC.